This record covers a single T cell receptor beta chain. Its matching antigen is unknown. Quantitative 5'-RACE with molecular barcodes was used to make the TCR beta libraries. Using its own MiXCR run on the 5' RACE reads, TCRdb lists one record per CDR3 protein. Found here are more than 650,000 distinct CDR3 sequences, about 10% of them singletons; the top ten hold about 0.5%. This sample was included in a study of CD8 T cells in ankylosing spondylitis. Study outcomes and limitations: Significant enrichment of disease-linked clones was reported in matched ankylosing spondylitis synovial fluid. Blood from ankylosing spondylitis patients appeared to carry a characteristic roughly eight-variant TCR beta motif. Before this, some motif variants had been reported in reactive arthritis synovial fluid and blood. Disease-linked clones bore a CD8+ phenotype, appearing relatively rarely in peripheral blood.

After removal of 6 bases from V and 0 bases from J, the junction contained 8 bases not matched to a gene. Germline CDR1 and CDR2: DFQATT and SNEGSKA (reference sequence). CDR3 length: 15 amino acids. Source material: blood, either unsorted or a sorted T cell fraction (not recorded which). The sequence came from a male donor with ankylosing spondylitis. The V gene is TRBV20-1, the J gene TRBJ2-1; 7 bases are shared with TRBD1. The CDR3 nucleotides are TGCAGTGCCACCCCAGGGGGTGGCTCCTACAATGAGCAGTTCTTC. Residues: CSATPGGGSYNEQFF.